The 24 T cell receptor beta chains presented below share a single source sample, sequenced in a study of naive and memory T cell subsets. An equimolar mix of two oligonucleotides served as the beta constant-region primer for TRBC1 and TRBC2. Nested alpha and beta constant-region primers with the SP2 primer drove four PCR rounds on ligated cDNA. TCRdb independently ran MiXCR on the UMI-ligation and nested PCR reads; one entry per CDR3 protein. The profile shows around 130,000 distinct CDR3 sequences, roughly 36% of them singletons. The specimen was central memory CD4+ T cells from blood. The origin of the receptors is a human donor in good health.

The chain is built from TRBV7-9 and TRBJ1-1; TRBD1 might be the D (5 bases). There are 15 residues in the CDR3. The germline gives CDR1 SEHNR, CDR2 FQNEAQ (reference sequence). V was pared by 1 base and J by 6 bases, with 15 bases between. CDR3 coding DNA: TGTGCCAGCAGCTTAGAGGCAGGGAATTGGGCTGAAGCTTTCTTT. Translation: CASSLEAGNWAEAFF.

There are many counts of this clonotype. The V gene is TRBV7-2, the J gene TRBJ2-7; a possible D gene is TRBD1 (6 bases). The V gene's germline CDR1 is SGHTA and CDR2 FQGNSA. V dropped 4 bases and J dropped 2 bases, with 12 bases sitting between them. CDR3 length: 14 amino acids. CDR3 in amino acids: CASSSSQGTYEQYF. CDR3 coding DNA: TGTGCCAGCAGCTCAAGCCAGGGGACCTACGAGCAGTACTTC. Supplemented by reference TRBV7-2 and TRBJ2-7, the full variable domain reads GAGVSQSPSNKVTEKGKDVELRCDPISGHTALYWYRQSLGQGLEFLIYFQGNSAPDKSGLPSDRFSAERTGGSVSTLTIQRTQQEDSAVYLCASSSSQGTYEQYFGPGTRLTVT.

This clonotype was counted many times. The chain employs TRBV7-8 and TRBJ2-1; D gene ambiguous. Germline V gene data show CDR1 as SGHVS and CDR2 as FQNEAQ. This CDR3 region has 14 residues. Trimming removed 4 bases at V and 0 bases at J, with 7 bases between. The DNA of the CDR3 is TGTGCCAGCAGCTCGGGCACCTCCTACAATGAGCAGTTCTTC. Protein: CASSSGTSYNEQFF. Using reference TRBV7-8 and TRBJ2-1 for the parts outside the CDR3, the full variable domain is GAGVSQSPRYKVAKRGQDVALRCDPISGHVSLFWYQQALGQGPEFLTYFQNEAQLDKSGLPSDRFFAERPEGSVSTLKIQRTQQEDSAVYLCASSSGTSYNEQFFGPGTRLTVL.

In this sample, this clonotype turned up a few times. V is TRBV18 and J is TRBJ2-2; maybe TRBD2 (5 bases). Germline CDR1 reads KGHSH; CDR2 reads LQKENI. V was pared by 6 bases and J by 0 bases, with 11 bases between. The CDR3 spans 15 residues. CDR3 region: CASSVASSNTGELFF. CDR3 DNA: TGTGCCAGCTCGGTAGCGAGTTCGAACACCGGGGAGCTGTTTTTT. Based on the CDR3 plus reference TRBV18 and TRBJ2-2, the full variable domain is NAGVMQNPRHLVRRRGQEARLRCSPMKGHSHVYWYRQLPEEGLKFMVYLQKENIIDESGMPKERFSAEFPKEGPSILRIQQVVRGDSAAYFCASSVASSNTGELFFGEGSRLTVL.

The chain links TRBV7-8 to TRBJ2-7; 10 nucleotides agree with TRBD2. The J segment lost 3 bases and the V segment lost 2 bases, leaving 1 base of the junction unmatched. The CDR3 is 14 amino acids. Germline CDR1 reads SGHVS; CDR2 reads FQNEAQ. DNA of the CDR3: TGTGCCAGCAGCTTAATAGCGGGGGGCTACGAGCAGTACTTC. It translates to CASSLIAGGYEQYF.

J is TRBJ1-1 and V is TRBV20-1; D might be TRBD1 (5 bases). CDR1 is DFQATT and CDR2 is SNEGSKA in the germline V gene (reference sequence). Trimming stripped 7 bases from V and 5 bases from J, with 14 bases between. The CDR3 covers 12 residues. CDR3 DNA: TGCAGTGACGGGACGGGCGGAACTGAAGCTTTCTTT. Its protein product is CSDGTGGTEAFF.

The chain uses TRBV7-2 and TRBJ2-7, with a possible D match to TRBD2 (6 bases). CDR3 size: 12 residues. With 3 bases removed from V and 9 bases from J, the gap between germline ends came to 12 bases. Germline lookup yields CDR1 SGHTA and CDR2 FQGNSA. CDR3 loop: CASSLRLVRQYF. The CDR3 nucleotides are TGTGCCAGCAGCTTGAGACTAGTTAGGCAGTACTTC.

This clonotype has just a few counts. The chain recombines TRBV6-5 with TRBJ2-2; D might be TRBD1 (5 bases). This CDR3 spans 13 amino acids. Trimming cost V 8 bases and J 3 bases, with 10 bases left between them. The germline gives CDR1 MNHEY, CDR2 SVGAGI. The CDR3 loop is CASHRQYTGELFF. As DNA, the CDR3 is TGTGCCAGCCACCGACAGTACACCGGGGAGCTGTTTTTT.

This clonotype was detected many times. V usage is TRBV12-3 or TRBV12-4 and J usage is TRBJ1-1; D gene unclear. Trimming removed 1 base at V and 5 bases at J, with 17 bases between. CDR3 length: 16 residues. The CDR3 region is CASSLGGRQFRTEAFF. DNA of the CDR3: TGTGCCAGCAGTTTAGGAGGCAGGCAATTTCGTACTGAAGCTTTCTTT.

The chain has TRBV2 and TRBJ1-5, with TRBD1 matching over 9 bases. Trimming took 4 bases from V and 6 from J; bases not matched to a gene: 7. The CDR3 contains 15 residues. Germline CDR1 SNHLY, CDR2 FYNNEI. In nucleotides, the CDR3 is TGTGCCAGCAGTGCCGGGACAGGGCGGACTCAGCCCCAGCATTTT. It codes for CASSAGTGRTQPQHF.

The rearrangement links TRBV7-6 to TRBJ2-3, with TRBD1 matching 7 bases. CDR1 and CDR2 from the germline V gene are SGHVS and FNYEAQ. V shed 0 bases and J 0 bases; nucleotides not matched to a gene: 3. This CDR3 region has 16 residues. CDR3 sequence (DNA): TGTGCCAGCAGCTTAGCCACAGGGGTTAGCACAGATACGCAGTATTTT. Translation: CASSLATGVSTDTQYF.

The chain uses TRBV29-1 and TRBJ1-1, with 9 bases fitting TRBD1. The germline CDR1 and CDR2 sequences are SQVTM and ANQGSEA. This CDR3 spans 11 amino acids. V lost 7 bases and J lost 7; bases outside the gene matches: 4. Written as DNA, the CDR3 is TGCAGCGCAGGACAGGGGTATGAAGCTTTCTTT. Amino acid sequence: CSAGQGYEAFF.

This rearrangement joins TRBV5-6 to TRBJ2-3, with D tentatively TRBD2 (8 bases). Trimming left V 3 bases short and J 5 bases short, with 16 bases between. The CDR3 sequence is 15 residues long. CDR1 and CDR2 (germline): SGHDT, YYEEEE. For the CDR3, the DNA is TGTGCCAGCAGCTACGGACTAGCAGGGGGAGATACGCAGTATTTT. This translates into CASSYGLAGGDTQYF.

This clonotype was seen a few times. CDR3 sequence: CAISDLLRGHQETQYF. As DNA, the CDR3 is TGTGCCATCAGTGATTTATTGAGGGGGCACCAAGAGACCCAGTACTTC. The chain has TRBV10-3 and TRBJ2-5; 7 positions agree with TRBD1. Trimming took 3 bases from V and 0 from J; bases not matched to a gene: 7. Per the germline V gene, CDR1 is ENHRY and CDR2 is SYGVKD. This CDR3 has 16 residues.

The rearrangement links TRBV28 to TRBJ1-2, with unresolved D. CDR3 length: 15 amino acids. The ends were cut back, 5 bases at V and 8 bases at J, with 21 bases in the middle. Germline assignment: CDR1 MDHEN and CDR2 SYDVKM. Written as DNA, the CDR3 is TGTGCCAGCAGTCCCTTGTTCAGTAGTGGGGAAGGCTACACCTTC. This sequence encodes CASSPLFSSGEGYTF.

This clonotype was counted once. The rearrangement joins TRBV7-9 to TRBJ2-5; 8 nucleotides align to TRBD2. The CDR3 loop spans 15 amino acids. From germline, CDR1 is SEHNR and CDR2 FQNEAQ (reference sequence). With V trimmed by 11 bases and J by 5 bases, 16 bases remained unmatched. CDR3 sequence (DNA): TGTGCCCCCGGAAGGGATAGCGGGAACGGGGAGACCCAGTACTTC. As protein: CAPGRDSGNGETQYF.

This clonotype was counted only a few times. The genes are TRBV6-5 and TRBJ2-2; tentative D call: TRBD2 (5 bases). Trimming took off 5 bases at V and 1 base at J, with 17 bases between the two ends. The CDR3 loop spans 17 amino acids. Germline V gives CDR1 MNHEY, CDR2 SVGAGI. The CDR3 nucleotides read TGTGCCAGCAGTCGGCGTCCCAGCGGACTGAACACCGGGGAGCTGTTTTTT. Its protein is CASSRRPSGLNTGELFF.

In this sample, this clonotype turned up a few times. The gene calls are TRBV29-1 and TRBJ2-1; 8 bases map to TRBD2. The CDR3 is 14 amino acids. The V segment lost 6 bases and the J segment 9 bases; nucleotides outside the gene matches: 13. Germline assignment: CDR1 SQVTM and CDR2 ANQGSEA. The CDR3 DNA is TGCAGCGTGGTTAATAGCGGGAAATTTGGTGAGCAGTTCTTC. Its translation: CSVVNSGKFGEQFF.

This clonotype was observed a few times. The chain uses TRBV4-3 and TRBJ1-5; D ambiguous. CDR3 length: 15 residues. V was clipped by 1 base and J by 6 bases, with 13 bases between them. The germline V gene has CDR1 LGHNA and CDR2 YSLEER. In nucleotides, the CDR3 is TGCGCCAGCAGCCAAGCAGGAACGGAGGGTCAGCCCCAGCATTTT. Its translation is CASSQAGTEGQPQHF.

CDR3 residues: CATLTRVGYEQYF. CDR3 bases: TGTGCCACCCTCACTAGGGTCGGTTACGAGCAGTACTTC. V and J are TRBV6-1 and TRBJ2-7; possibly TRBD2 for D (5 bases). The CDR3 covers 13 residues. Germline V gene data show CDR1 as MNHNS and CDR2 as SASEGT. Trimming took off 10 bases at V and 4 bases at J, with 17 bases between the two ends.

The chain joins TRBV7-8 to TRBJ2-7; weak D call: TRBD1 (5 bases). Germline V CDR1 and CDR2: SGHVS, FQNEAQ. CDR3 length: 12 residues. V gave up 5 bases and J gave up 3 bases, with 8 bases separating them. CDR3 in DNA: TGTGCCAGCAGCACACAGGACTACGAGCAGTACTTC. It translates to CASSTQDYEQYF.

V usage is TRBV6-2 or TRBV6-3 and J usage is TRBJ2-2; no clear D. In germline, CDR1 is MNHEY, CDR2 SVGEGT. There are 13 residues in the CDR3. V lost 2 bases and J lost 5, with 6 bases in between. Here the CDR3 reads CASSYIRTGELFF. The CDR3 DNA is TGTGCCAGCAGTTACATCCGGACCGGGGAGCTGTTTTTT.

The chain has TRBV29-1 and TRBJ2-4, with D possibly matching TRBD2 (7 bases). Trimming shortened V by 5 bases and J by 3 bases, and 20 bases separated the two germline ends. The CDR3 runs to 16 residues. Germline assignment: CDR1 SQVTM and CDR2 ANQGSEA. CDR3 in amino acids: CSVSWRGKGGKNIQYF. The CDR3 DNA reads TGCAGCGTTTCCTGGCGGGGGAAAGGGGGCAAAAACATTCAGTACTTC.

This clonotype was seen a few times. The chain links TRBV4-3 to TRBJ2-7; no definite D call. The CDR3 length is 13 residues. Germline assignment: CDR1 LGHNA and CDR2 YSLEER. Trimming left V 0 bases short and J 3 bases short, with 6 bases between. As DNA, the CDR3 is TGCGCCAGCAGCCAAGACGTTATCTACGAGCAGTACTTC. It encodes CASSQDVIYEQYF.